These T cell receptor beta chains were read from a single sample in a study of blood T cell repertoires in COVID-19. Sequenced by immunoSEQ multiplex PCR; TCRdb stores in-frame clones only, minus some. The profile shows 81,000 or so clones, more than 80% of them singletons. Source material: peripheral blood. These receptors came from a human donor in a cohort sampled during active COVID-19. Each CDR3 is given with its conserved first and last residue.

TRBV4-1 | CASSRSDRGDETQHF
TRBV24-1 | CATSDLSPGRTQYF
TRBV5-4 | CASSGDSSSYNEQFF
TRBV6-5 | CASSYSRNTEAFF
TRBV28 | CASAGGRYGYTF
TRBV19 | CASSPRSDGLADSYNEQFF
TRBV5-1 | CASSPPGQGPYEQYF
TRBV5-6 | CASSVTTGAPLHF
TRBV5-1 | CASSWWGQSYNEQFF
TRBV3-1/TRBV3-2 | CASSQNLWDFNEQFF
TRBV9 | CASSTSTGPVAGELFF
TRBV11-2 | CASSLQVYYEQYF
TRBV19 | CASSISGLSGAFF
TRBV2 | CASGPGNQPQHF
TRBV6-5 | CASSLGKSQGYEKLFF
TRBV7-7 | CASSPRTGGGEQYF
TRBV18 | CASSPQRGLDEKLFF
TRBV5-1 | CASSVRTDTQYF
TRBV12-3/TRBV12-4 | CASRASSGNTIYF
TRBV6-2/TRBV6-3 | CASSPTGLNGNQPQHF
TRBV6-5 | CASSRQGNGNQPQHF
TRBV10-2 | CASSGGQGRSYEQYF
TRBV28 | CASSPLDRGAGNTIYF
TRBV4-2 | CASSSGPGGIKETQYF
TRBV6-4 | CASSDSSGGADTQYF
TRBV6-5 | CASSRQGVYGYTF
TRBV7-2 | CASSLQGAAYGEQYF
TRBV7-2 | CASSILGATNEKLFF
TRBV11-2 | CASSLGGTGTGYTF
TRBV20-1 | CSASLPTGAFF
TRBV2 | CASRAQTGAGNTIYF
TRBV6-4 | CASSPWDRGLFATNEKLFF
TRBV24-1 | CATSDTGSTTEAFF
TRBV6-5 | CASRGLRLNTEAFF
TRBV19 | CASSIGDRYNEKLFF
TRBV11-2 | CASSPVFGGRETQYF
TRBV6-4 | CASTPGTSANTGELFF
TRBV2 | CASSLSGTGTGYTF
TRBV2 | CASIEAGGREQFF
TRBV20-1 | CSASGRQASTDTQYF
TRBV5-4 | CASSLERGGMNTEAFF
TRBV5-6 | CASSKGPQGSGWKGYTF
TRBV27 | CASRYHGLAGGSEQYF
TRBV28 | CASSLTGTTYNEQFF
TRBV12-3/TRBV12-4 | CASSLQGGQPQHF
TRBV7-3 | CASSSQGGYEQYF
TRBV3-1/TRBV3-2 | CASSHKGDRAIYGYTF
TRBV27 | CASSLSFVFTGTGAQETQYF
TRBV3-1/TRBV3-2 | CASSQGQGDQPQHF
TRBV30 | CACAGTVNTEAFF
TRBV10-3 | CAIQTPYQETQYF
TRBV6-6 | CASSPDKSGKLFF
TRBV5-5 | CASSLGDIQYF